This TCR beta chain originates from a study of regulatory T cells in long-lasting Graves disease. As for time point: newly diagnosed GD, antithyroid drugs for less than 3 months. The TCR library was made from RNA extracted from PBMCs. Sequencing libraries for TCR beta were prepared with iRepertoire HTBI primers and Arm-PCR of CDR3 regions. TCRdb re-called the multiplex PCR reads with MiXCR, one entry per CDR3 protein. Of around 480,000 distinct CDR3 sequences detected, around 16% appear once; the ten largest clones hold around 25%. Germline loops: CDR1 LNHDA, CDR2 SQIVND (reference sequence). The V gene end was trimmed by 4 bases and the J gene end by 7 bases; junction bases not matched to a gene: 6. The CDR3 loop spans 15 amino acids. This sample also appeared in a second study, on T cells in Graves' hyperthyroidism and ophthalmopathy. From that report: The study used the HTBI primer set for a first-round RT-PCR of the TCR CDR3. Blood samples included most of the expanded thyroid clonotypes exceeding 0.001.

The sequence was collected from a woman aged 35-65 years with Graves disease. Sequencing was performed on peripheral blood mononuclear cells (PBMCs), taken at new diagnosis, from a patient treated with antithyroid drugs. The genes are TRBV19 and TRBJ2-1; the match to TRBD2 covers 11 bases. The DNA for the CDR3 is TGTGCCAGTAGTACAGGGACTAGCGGTTGGAATGAGCAGTTCTTC. Protein product: CASSTGTSGWNEQFF.